Following are 3 T cell receptor beta chains from one sample sequenced in a study of cytomegalovirus exposure and HLA in healthy donors. The PCR was carried out with 60 Vbeta primers and 13 Jbeta primers. The assay was immunoSEQ multiplex PCR, and TCRdb's table has in-frame clones only and misses some. The data contain 110,000 to 150,000 clones, 68% of them singletons. Sequencing used PBMCs. The receptors derive from a man aged 55-75 years in good health and CMV-seronegative.

This clone came up a few times. V and J are TRBV19 and TRBJ1-1; 7 bases are shared with TRBD1. Trimming removed 4 bases from V and 4 bases from J; junction bases left unmatched: 15. CDR1 is LNHDA and CDR2 is SQIVND in the germline V gene (reference sequence). This CDR3 comprises 17 residues. CDR3 in amino acids: CASSTHRRQGWGTEAFF. The CDR3 coding sequence is TGTGCCAGTAGTACACACCGCCGACAGGGTTGGGGCACTGAAGCTTTCTTT. The whole variable domain, remainder taken from reference TRBV19 and TRBJ1-1, is DGGITQSPKYLFRKEGQNVTLSCEQNLNHDAMYWYRQDPGQGLRLIYYSQIVNDFQKGDIAEGYSVSREKKESFPLTVTSAQKNPTAFYLCASSTHRRQGWGTEAFFGQGTRLTVV.

The genes are TRBV30 and TRBJ2-3; unclear D gene. The V end was cut by 0 bases, the J end by 3 bases, with 4 bases between. The CDR3 covers 12 residues. CDR1 is GTSNPN, CDR2 SVGIG, per germline (reference sequence). The CDR3 spells CAWSVTTDTQYF. The CDR3 DNA follows: TGTGCCTGGAGTGTAACAACAGATACGCAGTATTTT.

On this clone: Other DNA sequences in this sample translate to the same CDR3. CDR3 DNA: TGTGCCACCAGCAGAGATCGGGGGTTGAACACTGAAGCTTTCTTT. It specifies CATSRDRGLNTEAFF. This chain uses TRBV15 with TRBJ1-1, with D possibly TRBD1 on 5 matching bases. V gave up 0 bases and J gave up 0 bases, with 8 bases separating them. The CDR3 spans 15 residues. The germline gives CDR1 LNHNV, CDR2 YYDKDF (reference sequence).